This TCR beta chain is from a study of blood T cells in healthy people across ages. This clonotype was seen a handful of times. Primers used in a second PCR of roughly 7 to 11 cycles were a sample-barcoded 5' primer and a J-beta primer mix. Each of the cDNA molecules was tagged by a template-switch adaptor with 12 random nucleotides. Using its own MiXCR run on the 5' RACE reads, TCRdb lists one record per CDR3 protein. The sample has hundreds of thousands of distinct CDR3 sequences, roughly 40% seen once. The ends lost 3 bases at V and 0 bases at J; junction bases unmatched: 9. CDR3 size: 18 residues. In germline, CDR1 is LGHNA, CDR2 YNFKEQ.

The sequenced material came from blood. This chain uses TRBV4-2 with TRBJ2-3, with 10 positions matching TRBD2. This sequence was found in a man between 18 and 29 years old in good health. DNA of the CDR3: TGTGCCAGCAGCCACTTGGTTAGCGGGGGGCGAAGCACAGATACGCAGTATTTT. Protein product: CASSHLVSGGRSTDTQYF.